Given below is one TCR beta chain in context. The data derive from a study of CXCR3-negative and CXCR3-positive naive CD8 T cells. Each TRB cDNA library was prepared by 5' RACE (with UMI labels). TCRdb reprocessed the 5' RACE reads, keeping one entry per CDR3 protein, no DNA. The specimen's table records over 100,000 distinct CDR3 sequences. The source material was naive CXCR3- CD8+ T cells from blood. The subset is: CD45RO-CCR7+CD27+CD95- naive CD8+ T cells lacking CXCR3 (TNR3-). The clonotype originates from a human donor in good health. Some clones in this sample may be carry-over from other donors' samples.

CDR3 in amino acids: CASSHGTGGPSYEQYF. This chain joins TRBV3-1 and TRBJ2-7; TCRdb selects TRBD1, and the lack of DNA leaves this call unchecked. The CDR3 consists of 16 residues. CDR1 and CDR2 (germline): LGHDT, YNNKEL (reference sequence).